The clone carrying this T cell receptor (beta chain) was seen more than once but under ten times. The same CDR3 also results from other DNA sequences found in this sample. The data were taken from a study of shared clonotypes between healthy human individuals. CDR1 and CDR2 (germline): SGDLS, YYNGEE. The germline V and J ends were trimmed by 3 bases and 1 base, with 10 bases remaining between them. There are 14 residues in the CDR3. Assay used: immunoSEQ multiplex PCR; TCRdb lists only in-frame clones, some missing. The table records more than 850,000 clones, about four fifths of them present only once.

Material for sequencing was memory CD4+ T cells from PBMCs. Subset denoted: CD45RA-negative fraction. The chain has TRBV9 and TRBJ1-1; D gene unclear. The receptor comes from a man aged 18 to 29 in good health. Some clones in this sample may be carry-over from other donors' samples. The CDR3 protein is CASSASTGNTEAFF. The DNA for the CDR3 is TGTGCCAGCAGCGCATCGACCGGGAACACTGAAGCTTTCTTT.